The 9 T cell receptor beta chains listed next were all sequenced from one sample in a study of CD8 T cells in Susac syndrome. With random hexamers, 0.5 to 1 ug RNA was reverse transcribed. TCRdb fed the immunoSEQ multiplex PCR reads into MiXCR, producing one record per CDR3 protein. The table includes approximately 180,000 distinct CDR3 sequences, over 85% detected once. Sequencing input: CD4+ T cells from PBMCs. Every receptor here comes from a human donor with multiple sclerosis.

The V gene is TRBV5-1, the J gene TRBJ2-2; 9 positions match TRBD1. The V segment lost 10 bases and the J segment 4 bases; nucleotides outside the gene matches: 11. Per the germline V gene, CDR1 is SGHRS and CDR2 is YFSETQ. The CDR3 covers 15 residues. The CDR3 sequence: CASREGTGSTGELFF. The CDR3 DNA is TGCGCCTCCCGAGAGGGGACAGGGAGCACCGGGGAGCTGTTTTTT.

The CDR3, as DNA: TGTGCCAGCAGTTTGACAGGGGGGCGAGGCTACACCTTC. Protein sequence: CASSLTGGRGYTF. The chain joins TRBV27 to TRBJ1-2; 9 nucleotides match TRBD1. The J segment lost 8 bases and the V segment lost 3 bases, leaving 4 bases of the junction unmatched. The CDR3 is 13 residues long. CDR1 and CDR2 from the germline V gene are MNHEY and SMNVEV (reference sequence).

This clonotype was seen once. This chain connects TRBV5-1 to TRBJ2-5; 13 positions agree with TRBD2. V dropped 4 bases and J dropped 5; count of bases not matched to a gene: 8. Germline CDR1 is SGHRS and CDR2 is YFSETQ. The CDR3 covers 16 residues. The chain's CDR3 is CASSTGLAGFLETQYF. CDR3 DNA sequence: TGCGCCAGCAGCACGGGACTAGCGGGATTCCTTGAGACCCAGTACTTC. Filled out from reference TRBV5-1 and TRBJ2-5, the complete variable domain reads KAGVTQTPRYLIKTRGQQVTLSCSPISGHRSVSWYQQTPGQGLQFLFEYFSETQRNKGNFPGRFSGRQFSNSRSEMNVSTLELGDSALYLCASSTGLAGFLETQYFGPGTRLLVL.

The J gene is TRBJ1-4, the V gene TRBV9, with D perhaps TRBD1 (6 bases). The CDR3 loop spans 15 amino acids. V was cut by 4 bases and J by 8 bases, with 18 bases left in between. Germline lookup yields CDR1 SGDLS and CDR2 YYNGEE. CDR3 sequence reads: CASSPQVGGLEKLFF. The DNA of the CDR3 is TGTGCCAGCAGCCCACAAGTTGGGGGGCTCGAAAAACTGTTTTTT. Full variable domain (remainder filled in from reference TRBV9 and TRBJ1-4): DSGVTQTPKHLITATGQRVTLRCSPRSGDLSVYWYQQSLDQGLQFLIQYYNGEERAKGNILERFSAQQFPDLHSELNLSSLELGDSALYFCASSPQVGGLEKLFFGSGTQLSVL.

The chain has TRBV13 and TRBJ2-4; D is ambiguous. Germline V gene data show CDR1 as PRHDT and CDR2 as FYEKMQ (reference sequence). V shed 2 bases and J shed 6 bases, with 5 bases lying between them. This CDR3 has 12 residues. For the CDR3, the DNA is TGTGCCAGCAGCTTAAGCACAAACATTCAGTACTTC. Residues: CASSLSTNIQYF.

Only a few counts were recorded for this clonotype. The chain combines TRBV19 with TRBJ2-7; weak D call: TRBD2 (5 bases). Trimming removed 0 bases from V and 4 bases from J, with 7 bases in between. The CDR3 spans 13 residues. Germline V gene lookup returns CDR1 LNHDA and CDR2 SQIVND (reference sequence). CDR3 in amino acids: CASSIDRGYEQYF. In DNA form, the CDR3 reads TGTGCCAGTAGTATAGATCGGGGATACGAGCAGTACTTC.

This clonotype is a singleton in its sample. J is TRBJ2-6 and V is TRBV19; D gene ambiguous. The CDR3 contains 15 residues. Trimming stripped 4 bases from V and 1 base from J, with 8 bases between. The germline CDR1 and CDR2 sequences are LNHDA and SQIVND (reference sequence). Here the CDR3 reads CASSNRGSGANVLTF. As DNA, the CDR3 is TGTGCCAGTAGTAATCGCGGTTCTGGGGCCAACGTCCTGACTTTC.

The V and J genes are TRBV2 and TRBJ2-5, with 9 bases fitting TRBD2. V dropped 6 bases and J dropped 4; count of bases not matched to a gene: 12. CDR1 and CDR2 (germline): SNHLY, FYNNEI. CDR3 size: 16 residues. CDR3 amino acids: CASSANTGLARETQYF. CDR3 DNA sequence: TGTGCCAGCAGCGCAAATACCGGACTAGCGAGAGAGACCCAGTACTTC.

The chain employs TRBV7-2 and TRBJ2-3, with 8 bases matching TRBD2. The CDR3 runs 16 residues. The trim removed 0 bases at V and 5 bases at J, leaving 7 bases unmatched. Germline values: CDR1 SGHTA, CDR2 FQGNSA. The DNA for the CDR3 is TGTGCCAGCAGCTTAGCGGGGAGCGGGAGTAGAGATACGCAGTATTTT. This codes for CASSLAGSGSRDTQYF.